The sequence of this TCR beta chain was determined in a study of blood T cell repertoires in COVID-19. Across the whole study: Spain, Italy and the United States supplied samples that represented acute and convalescent COVID-19.

Regarding this clone: The junction and the germline gene differ at one end; a read error may be behind it.

The repertoire was sequenced with immunoSEQ multiplex PCR; TCRdb's copy has only in-frame clones and lacks some. The table has some 400,000 clones, about 87% seen once. This CDR3 comprises 10 residues. CDR1 and CDR2 from the germline V gene are DFQATT and SNEGSKA (reference sequence). Sequencing input: peripheral blood. The sequence came from a woman in her twenties or thirties with COVID-19, enrolled during active disease. The V and J genes are TRBV20-1 and TRBJ1-1; no reliable D call. The CDR3 region has the DNA TGCAGTGCTGGAGACGGGTGGGCTTTCTTT. It is translated as CSAGDGWAFF.